This is a list of T cell receptor beta chains from one sample in a study of control samples from healthy donors and cancer patients. The assay was immunoSEQ multiplex PCR, and TCRdb's table has in-frame clones only and misses some. The sample contains about 410,000 clones, roughly 90% of which appear only once. The specimen was PBMCs. These receptors were collected from a man aged 40-49 years with head and neck cancer. CDR3s include the opening cysteine and the closing phenylalanine or tryptophan. The order of the fields is J gene, D gene, V gene, clone size, CDR3 protein, CDR3 DNA. D genes are given only for firm matches. Clone size is shown for a subset of rows, as once, few, many or a class of expanded clone.

TRBJ1-1	NA	TRBV6-5	NA	CASSQPQGNTEAFF	TGTGCCAGCAGCCAGCCACAGGGGAACACTGAAGCTTTCTTT
TRBJ1-2	NA	TRBV27	few	CASSFGQDYGYTF	TGTGCCAGCAGTTTCGGACAAGACTATGGCTACACCTTC
TRBJ1-4	NA	TRBV6-6	NA	CASRFKGRELFF	TGTGCCAGCAGATTCAAGGGCAGGGAACTGTTTTTT
TRBJ2-7	NA	TRBV5-1	once	CASSLVLGYEQYF	TGCGCCAGCAGCTTGGTTCTGGGCTACGAGCAGTACTTC
TRBJ2-5	NA	TRBV7-9	NA	CASSLVVGETQYF	TGTGCCAGCAGCTTAGTGGTAGGAGAGACCCAGTACTTC
TRBJ2-5	NA	TRBV5-1	NA	CASSRGGETQYF	TGCGCCAGCTCCCGGGGCGGAGAGACCCAGTACTTC
TRBJ1-1	TRBD1	TRBV5-8	NA	CASGRQGKIAEAFF	TGTGCCAGCGGCAGACAGGGGAAGATCGCTGAAGCTTTCTTT
TRBJ2-7	TRBD1	TRBV4-2	NA	CASSQTADRDTYEQYF	TGTGCCAGCAGCCAGACCGCGGACAGGGACACCTACGAGCAGTACTTC
TRBJ1-2	NA	TRBV4-1	NA	CASSQADRPINGYTF	TGCGCCAGCAGCCAAGCTGACAGGCCAATCAATGGCTACACCTTC
TRBJ1-4	NA	TRBV2	NA	CASSLDRPNEKLFF	TGTGCCAGCAGTCTCGACAGGCCCAATGAAAAACTGTTTTTT
TRBJ2-1	NA	TRBV12-3/TRBV12-4	NA	CASSFGDLNEQFF	TGTGCCAGCAGTTTCGGCGATCTGAATGAGCAGTTCTTC
TRBJ2-3	NA	TRBV4-1	NA	CASSQEGRGIADTQYF	TGCGCCAGCAGCCAGGAGGGACGCGGAATAGCAGATACGCAGTATTTT
TRBJ1-2	NA	TRBV28	NA	CASSRGEFDGYTF	TGTGCCAGCAGTCGTGGGGAGTTCGATGGCTACACCTTC
TRBJ1-1	NA	TRBV12-3/TRBV12-4	NA	CASSLISETEAFF	TGTGCCAGCAGTTTAATCAGTGAGACTGAAGCTTTCTTT
TRBJ1-5	TRBD1	TRBV30	NA	CAWTNRGDQPQHF	TGTGCCTGGACTAACAGGGGCGATCAGCCCCAGCATTTT
TRBJ2-3	NA	TRBV11-2	NA	CASSPMGRPTQYF	TGTGCCAGCAGCCCTATGGGCAGGCCTACGCAGTATTTT
TRBJ2-5	TRBD2	TRBV19	NA	CASSILTSGGQETQYF	TGTGCCAGTAGTATTTTAACTAGCGGGGGCCAAGAGACCCAGTACTTC
TRBJ2-1	TRBD1	TRBV3-1/TRBV3-2	NA	CASAPGRGLNEQFF	TGTGCCAGCGCCCCTGGCAGGGGGCTAAATGAGCAGTTCTTC
TRBJ1-1	NA	TRBV6-5	NA	CASSRENAEAFF	TGTGCCAGCAGCCGAGAAAATGCTGAAGCTTTCTTT
TRBJ2-7	TRBD2	TRBV7-3	NA	CASSPTGGSSYEQYF	TGTGCCAGCAGCCCAACGGGGGGGAGCTCCTACGAGCAGTACTTC
TRBJ2-2	NA	TRBV7-2	NA	CASSPASSLRTGELFF	TGTGCCAGCAGCCCGGCTAGCTCCCTAAGGACCGGGGAGCTGTTTTTT
TRBJ2-7	TRBD1	TRBV19	NA	CASARDRDLEQYF	TGTGCCAGTGCCCGGGACAGGGACTTGGAGCAGTACTTC
TRBJ1-1	NA	TRBV9	NA	CASSVDPRESPEAFF	TGTGCCAGCAGCGTAGATCCACGAGAATCCCCTGAAGCTTTCTTT
TRBJ1-2	NA	TRBV30	NA	CARKAEMGQENYGYTF	TGTGCCCGGAAGGCGGAAATGGGACAAGAAAACTATGGCTACACCTTC
TRBJ2-3	NA	TRBV28	NA	CASIRTALTDTQYF	TGTGCCAGCATTAGGACAGCACTCACAGATACGCAGTATTTT
TRBJ1-5	TRBD1	TRBV19	NA	CASSMVRQGHQPQHF	TGTGCCAGTAGTATGGTCCGACAGGGGCATCAGCCCCAGCATTTT
TRBJ1-2	NA	TRBV3-1/TRBV3-2	NA	CASSRTAGAGGYTF	TGTGCCAGCAGCCGCACAGCGGGGGCCGGGGGCTACACCTTC
TRBJ2-7	NA	TRBV18	few	CASSLRANSDEQYF	TGTGCCAGCTCTCTCCGGGCCAATTCCGACGAGCAGTACTTC
TRBJ2-1	NA	TRBV7-8	NA	CASSFVGGGLGEQFF	TGTGCCAGCAGCTTTGTGGGAGGGGGCCTGGGTGAGCAGTTCTTC
TRBJ1-1	TRBD1	TRBV7-9	NA	CASSYTLDRGNTEAFF	TGTGCCAGCAGCTACACCCTGGACAGGGGGAACACTGAAGCTTTCTTT
TRBJ1-6	TRBD1	TRBV5-1	NA	CASSPLGTGERSPLHF	TGCGCCAGCAGCCCTCTCGGGACAGGGGAAAGATCACCCCTCCACTTT
TRBJ1-1	NA	TRBV24-1	NA	CATSDLVTGRAFF	TGTGCCACCAGTGATTTGGTCACAGGGCGAGCTTTCTTT
TRBJ2-6	NA	TRBV7-2	once	CASSSGRGSGANVLTF	TGTGCCAGCAGCTCCGGACGGGGCTCTGGGGCCAACGTCCTGACTTTC
TRBJ1-5	NA	TRBV28	NA	CASYPGYSNQPQHF	TGTGCCAGCTATCCCGGATATAGCAATCAGCCCCAGCATTTT
TRBJ2-7	NA	TRBV6-5	NA	CASSPNWGYEQYF	TGTGCCAGCAGCCCAAACTGGGGGTACGAGCAGTACTTC
TRBJ2-3	NA	TRBV11-2	NA	CASSLRVDTQYF	TGTGCCAGCAGCTTAAGAGTCGATACGCAGTATTTT
TRBJ1-1	NA	TRBV29-1	NA	CSVPDTEAFF	TGCAGCGTTCCGGACACTGAAGCTTTCTTT
TRBJ1-3	NA	TRBV5-1	NA	CASSLFGGGVGLSGNTIYF	TGCGCCAGCAGCTTGTTCGGCGGTGGAGTGGGGCTCTCTGGAAACACCATATATTTT
TRBJ2-3	TRBD2	TRBV11-3	NA	CASSLGTLAGGSDTQYF	TGTGCCAGCAGCTTAGGTACCCTAGCGGGAGGATCAGATACGCAGTATTTT
TRBJ2-7	TRBD1	TRBV5-1	NA	CASAQGDYEQYF	TGCGCCAGCGCACAGGGGGACTACGAGCAGTACTTC
TRBJ2-2	TRBD2	TRBV6-2/TRBV6-3	NA	CASSYSRGGANTGELFF	TGTGCCAGCAGTTACAGTCGCGGGGGGGCGAACACCGGGGAGCTGTTTTTT